This T cell receptor (beta chain) was observed in a study of T cell repertoires in cytomegalovirus infection. Study context: It was recently identified HLA-C-restricted and well-studied HLA-B-restricted CMV epitopes that the study used.

Germline V gene sequence: CDR1 DFQATT, CDR2 SNEGSKA (reference sequence). CDR3 size: 14 residues. V was clipped by 3 bases and J by 6 bases; unmatched bases: 6. General observations from the study: Across the ex vivo response, the dominant clonotypes were HLA-C-restricted CMV-specific TCR beta clonotypes.

A note on this clonotype: Its antigen is undetermined.

TCRdb re-called the reads with MiXCR, one entry per CDR3 protein. The data show some 700,000 distinct CDR3 sequences, roughly 33% seen once. The chain uses TRBV20-1 and TRBJ1-5; 9 bases line up with TRBD1. This clonotype was obtained from a human donor in good health (CMV status not recorded). Some clones in this sample may be carry-over from other donors' samples. The source was cultured PBMCs, collected from culture after CMV antigen stimulation. DNA for the CDR3: TGCAGTGCTAGGGGACAGGGTTGGACTCAGCCCCAGCATTTT. Translation gives CSARGQGWTQPQHF.